A few counts support the clone carrying this T cell receptor (beta chain). Full-length variable regions came from constant-region reverse primers plus semi-nested Nested Universal Primer A PCR. TCRdb passed the 5' RACE reads through MiXCR, listing each CDR3 protein once. The sample includes about 60,000 distinct CDR3 sequences, just under 30% of them seen just once. The CDR3 is 13 residues long. V was clipped by 9 bases and J by 6 bases; unmatched bases: 10. The germline gives CDR1 ENHRY, CDR2 SYGVKD. The V gene is TRBV10-3, the J gene TRBJ1-1, with TRBD1 matching over 7 bases. The sequence derives from a female donor with breast cancer. What was sequenced was tumor-infiltrating naive CD4+ T cells sorted from the breast tumor. The subset denotes: naive CD4+ T cells, CD4+CD45RA+CD25-. CDR3 in DNA: TGTGCCATAGGGGACAGTGATAGACCTGAAGCTTTCTTT. Its translation: CAIGDSDRPEAFF.